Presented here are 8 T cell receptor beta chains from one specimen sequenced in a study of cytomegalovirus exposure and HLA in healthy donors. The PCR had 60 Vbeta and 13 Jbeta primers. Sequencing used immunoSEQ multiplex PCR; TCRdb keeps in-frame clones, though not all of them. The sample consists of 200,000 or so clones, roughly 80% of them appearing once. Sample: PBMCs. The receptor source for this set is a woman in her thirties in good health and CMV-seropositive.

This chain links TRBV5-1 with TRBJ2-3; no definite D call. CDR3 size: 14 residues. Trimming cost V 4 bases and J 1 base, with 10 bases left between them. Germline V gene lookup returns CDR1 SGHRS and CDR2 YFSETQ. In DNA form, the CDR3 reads TGCGCCAGCAGCCACTTTACAGGCACAGATACGCAGTATTTT. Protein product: CASSHFTGTDTQYF.

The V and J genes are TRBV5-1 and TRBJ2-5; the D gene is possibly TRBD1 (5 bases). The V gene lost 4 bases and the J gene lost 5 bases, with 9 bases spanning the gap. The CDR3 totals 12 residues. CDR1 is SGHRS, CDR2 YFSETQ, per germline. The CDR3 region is CASSRPGETQYF. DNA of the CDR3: TGCGCCAGCAGCCGCCCAGGGGAGACCCAGTACTTC.

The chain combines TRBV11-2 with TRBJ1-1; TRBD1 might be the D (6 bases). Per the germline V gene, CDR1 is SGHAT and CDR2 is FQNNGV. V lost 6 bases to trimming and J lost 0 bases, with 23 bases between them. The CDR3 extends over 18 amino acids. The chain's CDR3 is CASSQTGQVLLLNTEAFF. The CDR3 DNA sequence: TGTGCCAGCAGTCAAACAGGGCAGGTCCTACTATTGAACACTGAAGCTTTCTTT.

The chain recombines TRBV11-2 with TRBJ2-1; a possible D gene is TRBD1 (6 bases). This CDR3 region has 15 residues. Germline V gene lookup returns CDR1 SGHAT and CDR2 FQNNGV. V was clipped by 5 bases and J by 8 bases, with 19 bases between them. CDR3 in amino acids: CASSPQGKLRDEQFF. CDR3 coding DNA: TGTGCCAGCAGCCCTCAGGGGAAGTTAAGGGATGAGCAGTTCTTC. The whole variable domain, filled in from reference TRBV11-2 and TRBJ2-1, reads EAGVAQSPRYKIIEKRQSVAFWCNPISGHATLYWYQQILGQGPKLLIQFQNNGVVDDSQLPKDRFSAERLKGVDSTLKIQPAKLEDSAVYLCASSPQGKLRDEQFFGPGTRLTVL.

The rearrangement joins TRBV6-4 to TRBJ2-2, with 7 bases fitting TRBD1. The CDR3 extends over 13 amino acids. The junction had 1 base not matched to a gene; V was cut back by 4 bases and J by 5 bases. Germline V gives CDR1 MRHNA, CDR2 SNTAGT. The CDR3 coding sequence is TGTGCCAGCAGTGTGGACAGGACCGGGGAGCTGTTTTTT. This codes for CASSVDRTGELFF.

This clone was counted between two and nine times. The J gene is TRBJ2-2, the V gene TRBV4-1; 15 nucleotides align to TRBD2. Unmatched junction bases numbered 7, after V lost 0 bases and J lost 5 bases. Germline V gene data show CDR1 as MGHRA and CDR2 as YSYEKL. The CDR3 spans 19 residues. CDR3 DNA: TGCGCCAGCAGCCAAGATCCCGGACTAGCGGGAGGGGTAACCGGGGAGCTGTTTTTT. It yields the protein CASSQDPGLAGGVTGELFF.

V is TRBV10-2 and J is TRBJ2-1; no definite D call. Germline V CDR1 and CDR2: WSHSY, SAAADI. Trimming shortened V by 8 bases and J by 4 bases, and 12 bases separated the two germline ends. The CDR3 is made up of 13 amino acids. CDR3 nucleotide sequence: TGCGCCAGCTATTCTGGCGGTTACAATGAGCAGTTCTTC. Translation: CASYSGGYNEQFF.

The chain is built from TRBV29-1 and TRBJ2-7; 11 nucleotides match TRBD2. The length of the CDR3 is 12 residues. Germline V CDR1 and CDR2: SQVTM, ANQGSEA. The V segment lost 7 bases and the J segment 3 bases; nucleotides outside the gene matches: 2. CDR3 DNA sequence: TGCAGCGGCGGACTAGCGGGCTACGAGCAGTACTTC. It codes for CSGGLAGYEQYF.